One and the same sample provided the 15 T cell receptor beta chains below, sequenced in a study of blood T cells in healthy people across ages. The authors ran a second PCR of about 6 to 11 cycles using a sample-barcoded 5' primer and a J-beta primer mix. TCRdb recomputed calls from the 5' RACE reads with MiXCR, one row per CDR3 protein. This table has around 1,700,000 distinct CDR3 sequences, roughly 28% appearing once. The source material was blood. Receptor source: a woman under 40 in good health.

V usage is TRBV12-3 or TRBV12-4 and J usage is TRBJ1-1, with D possibly matching TRBD1 (6 bases). The V end was cut by 1 base, the J end by 4 bases, with 13 bases between. The CDR3 runs 15 residues. This CDR3 reads CASSLGGQGRTEAFF. In DNA, the CDR3 is TGTGCCAGCAGTTTAGGGGGACAAGGCCGCACTGAAGCTTTCTTT.

For this clonotype: A junction boundary mismatches the germline segment, possibly from a read error. The chain carries TRBV12-3 or TRBV12-4 and TRBJ2-1, with TRBD2 as a possible D gene (5 bases). The CDR3 runs to 15 residues. This CDR3 reads CAGRSGLPTRHEQFF. In DNA, the CDR3 is TGTGCCGGCAGGTCCGGACTCCCAACCAGACATGAGCAGTTCTTC.

A few counts support this clonotype. The rearrangement joins TRBV4-3 to TRBJ2-5, with D perhaps matching TRBD2 (6 bases). CDR1 is LGHNA and CDR2 is YSLEER in the germline V gene. The V end lost 0 bases, the J end lost 9 bases, and 17 bases lay between the germline ends. CDR3 size: 15 residues. The CDR3 coding sequence is TGCGCCAGCAGCCAAGAGGCAGATCCGGGCGGGGCCCAGTACTTC. As protein: CASSQEADPGGAQYF.

The chain carries TRBV7-9 and TRBJ1-5; TRBD1 matches 9 bases. V shed 5 bases and J 2 bases; nucleotides not matched to a gene: 13. There are 18 residues in the CDR3. Germline CDR1 is SEHNR and CDR2 is FQNEAQ (reference sequence). CDR3 sequence reads: CASSEGSDRGRRNQPQHF. The CDR3 coding sequence is TGTGCCAGCAGCGAAGGCTCGGACAGGGGACGACGCAATCAGCCCCAGCATTTT.

This clonotype was counted once. The J gene is TRBJ1-2, the V gene TRBV7-9; D is unclear. The length of the CDR3 is 14 residues. From germline, CDR1 is SEHNR and CDR2 FQNEAQ (reference sequence). Trimming pared 5 bases from V and 4 bases from J, leaving 14 bases between. CDR3 bases: TGTGCCAGCAGCCCCGTTATGGCCATCTATGGCTACACCTTC. Residues: CASSPVMAIYGYTF.

As to this clonotype: This clone may be a read error of a much larger clone one base away. V and J are TRBV4-1 and TRBJ2-1; 9 positions match TRBD1. Losses at the gene ends were 0 bases for V and 10 bases for J; bases not matched to a gene: 10. This CDR3 region has 16 residues. Germline assignment: CDR1 MGHRA and CDR2 YSYEKL. DNA for the CDR3: TGCGCCAGCAGCCAAGAAGCCGGGACAGGGTACCACGAGCAGTTCTTC. This codes for CASSQEAGTGYHEQFF.

The rearrangement joins TRBV12-3 or TRBV12-4 to TRBJ2-1; 7 bases are shared with TRBD2. The J segment lost 9 bases and the V segment lost 4 bases, leaving 15 bases of the junction unmatched. This CDR3 is 16 amino acids long. CDR3 bases: TGTGCCAGCAGTTCTTCTCTGAGTGCGGGAGCGGGTGAGCAGTTCTTC. Translation: CASSSSLSAGAGEQFF.

With respect to this clonotype: This may be a read error: a much more frequent sequence differs by one nucleotide. V usage is TRBV2 and J usage is TRBJ2-1; 12 bases are shared with TRBD2. The J call may be faulty, since TRBJ2-7 better matches the DNA end. Germline loops: CDR1 SNHLY, CDR2 FYNNEI. The CDR3 is made up of 15 amino acids. The CDR3 is CASSDLWTSGNEQYF. The CDR3 DNA reads TGTGCCAGCAGTGATTTGTGGACTAGCGGGAATGAGCAGTACTTC.

The chain carries TRBV7-8 and TRBJ2-3; unclear D gene. The V and J ends lost 1 base and 0 bases respectively, with 8 bases between them. The CDR3 is made up of 15 amino acids. The germline CDR1 and CDR2 sequences are SGHVS and FQNEAQ. CDR3 DNA sequence: TGTGCCAGCAGCTTAGGGCGCTTCAGCACAGATACGCAGTATTTT. Protein sequence: CASSLGRFSTDTQYF.

This clonotype was detected only a few times. The V and J genes are TRBV7-9 and TRBJ1-6; perhaps TRBD1 as D (5 bases). The CDR3 totals 12 residues. V was shortened by 1 base and J by 14 bases, with 9 bases between the two germline ends. Germline V gene lookup returns CDR1 SEHNR and CDR2 FQNEAQ (reference sequence). The DNA of the CDR3 is TGTGCCAGCAGCTTAGTTGGGGCCACCCTCCACTTT. Protein product: CASSLVGATLHF.

On this clonotype: This may be a read error, as it is one base from a much larger clone. The CDR3 coding sequence is TGTGCCAGCAGTGCGTTGGACAGGGGGTTCTACGAGCAGTACTTC. Translating it yields CASSALDRGFYEQYF. This chain uses TRBV6-1 with TRBJ2-7; 10 nucleotides align to TRBD1. The CDR3 is made up of 15 amino acids. Losses at the gene ends were 4 bases for V and 3 bases for J; bases not matched to a gene: 6. The V gene's germline CDR1 is MNHNS and CDR2 SASEGT.

This clonotype has at least ten counts. The chain's CDR3 is CASSPATGIVETQYF. Written as DNA, the CDR3 is TGTGCCAGCAGCCCGGCCACGGGGATTGTAGAGACCCAGTACTTC. V and J are TRBV6-1 and TRBJ2-5, with TRBD2 as a possible D gene (5 bases). Germline values: CDR1 MNHNS, CDR2 SASEGT. The CDR3 contains 15 residues. V was pared by 6 bases and J by 4 bases, with 18 bases between.

J is TRBJ1-4 and V is TRBV12-3 or TRBV12-4; D ambiguous. V was trimmed by 4 bases and J by 0 bases, leaving 15 bases between them. The CDR3 contains 17 residues. The CDR3 is CASSSRWAAATNEKLFF. As DNA, the CDR3 is TGTGCCAGCAGTTCCCGGTGGGCAGCCGCAACTAATGAAAAACTGTTTTTT.

The gene calls are TRBV11-2 and TRBJ2-3; 9 bases match TRBD2. CDR3 length: 16 residues. CDR1 and CDR2 (germline): SGHAT, FQNNGV. The trim removed 2 bases at V and 2 bases at J, leaving 5 bases unmatched. The CDR3 sequence: CASSLRAGGITDTQYF. The CDR3 nucleotides are TGTGCCAGCAGCTTAAGAGCGGGGGGAATCACAGATACGCAGTATTTT. The full variable domain, in which reference TRBV11-2 and TRBJ2-3 provide the parts outside the CDR3, is EAGVAQSPRYKIIEKRQSVAFWCNPISGHATLYWYQQILGQGPKLLIQFQNNGVVDDSQLPKDRFSAERLKGVDSTLKIQPAKLEDSAVYLCASSLRAGGITDTQYFGPGTRLTVL.

The gene calls are TRBV24-1 and TRBJ1-2; D gene unclear. The V end lost 5 bases, the J end lost 0 bases, and 9 bases lay between the germline ends. Per the germline V gene, CDR1 is KGHDR and CDR2 is SFDVKD. This CDR3 contains 14 residues. CDR3 sequence reads: CATSAPPANYGYTF. The CDR3 region has the DNA TGTGCCACCAGTGCCCCCCCCGCTAACTATGGCTACACCTTC.